The next 18 T cell receptor beta chains were all read from a single sample in a study of CD8 T cells in Susac syndrome. RNA in amounts of roughly 0.5 to 1 ug was reverse transcribed with random hexamers. Via MiXCR, TCRdb re-called the immunoSEQ multiplex PCR reads, giving one row per CDR3 protein. The data contain about 130,000 distinct CDR3 sequences, about 96% of them singletons. Sequencing input: CD4+ T cells from PBMCs. The source is a human donor in good health.

V is TRBV11-2 and J is TRBJ2-5, with TRBD2 matching over 10 bases. Germline values: CDR1 SGHAT, CDR2 FQNNGV. The CDR3 length is 16 residues. V lost 3 bases to trimming and J lost 4 bases; unmatched junction nucleotides: 8. The CDR3, as DNA: TGTGCCAGCAGCTTCGGGCGGACTAGCGGCACAGAGACCCAGTACTTC. It yields the protein CASSFGRTSGTETQYF. Using reference TRBV11-2 and TRBJ2-5 for the parts outside the CDR3, the full variable domain is EAGVAQSPRYKIIEKRQSVAFWCNPISGHATLYWYQQILGQGPKLLIQFQNNGVVDDSQLPKDRFSAERLKGVDSTLKIQPAKLEDSAVYLCASSFGRTSGTETQYFGPGTRLLVL.

This chain connects TRBV5-1 to TRBJ2-3; 12 bases fit TRBD2. Germline V CDR1 and CDR2: SGHRS, YFSETQ. The J segment lost 1 base and the V segment lost 5 bases, leaving 5 bases of the junction unmatched. This CDR3 contains 16 residues. CDR3 residues: CASRSRLAGGTDTQYF. CDR3 sequence (DNA): TGCGCCAGCAGGTCTCGACTAGCGGGAGGCACAGATACGCAGTATTTT.

The chain's CDR3 is CASSLSQGRGETQYF. CDR3 nucleotide sequence: TGTGCCAGCAGTTTAAGTCAGGGAAGGGGAGAGACCCAGTACTTC. The gene calls are TRBV27 and TRBJ2-5; TRBD1 is a possible D gene (5 bases). The CDR3 loop spans 15 amino acids. Per germline, CDR1 MNHEY and CDR2 SMNVEV (reference sequence). Trimming stripped 2 bases from V and 4 bases from J, with 14 bases between.

J is TRBJ2-7 and V is TRBV6-5; unclear D gene. This CDR3 is built from 12 residues. Germline CDR1 is MNHEY and CDR2 is SVGAGI. The V end lost 10 bases, the J end lost 4 bases, and 14 bases lay between the germline ends. The CDR3 DNA follows: TGTGCCACCACCAAGACGCCGTACGAGCAGTACTTC. It codes for CATTKTPYEQYF.

This rearrangement joins TRBV15 to TRBJ2-7; the D gene is possibly TRBD1 (6 bases). Germline CDR1 is LNHNV and CDR2 is YYDKDF (reference sequence). The V end lost 2 bases, the J end lost 3 bases, and 14 bases lay between the germline ends. This CDR3 is 15 amino acids long. The CDR3 is CATSRPQGPSYEQYF. In nucleotides, the CDR3 is TGTGCCACCAGCAGACCACAGGGTCCTAGCTACGAGCAGTACTTC.

CDR3: CASTPGQGNSYGYTF. For the CDR3, the DNA is TGTGCCAGCACTCCGGGACAGGGCAATTCCTATGGCTACACCTTC. The genes are TRBV28 and TRBJ1-2; TRBD1 matches at 9 bases. CDR1 is MDHEN and CDR2 is SYDVKM in the germline V gene. Germline trimming cut 7 bases from V and 4 bases from J; bases unmatched to any gene: 10. The CDR3 spans 15 residues.

The chain uses TRBV15 and TRBJ2-1, with D uncertain. The CDR3 consists of 15 residues. V lost 3 bases and J 0 bases, leaving 9 bases between the germline ends. Germline V gives CDR1 LNHNV, CDR2 YYDKDF (reference sequence). CDR3 residues: CATSSAVSSYNEQFF. CDR3 sequence (DNA): TGTGCCACCAGCAGCGCGGTTAGCTCCTACAATGAGCAGTTCTTC.

This clonotype was observed a single time. V is TRBV28 and J is TRBJ2-1; the D gene is possibly TRBD2 (5 bases). Germline V lookup: CDR1 MDHEN, CDR2 SYDVKM. V shed 4 bases and J shed 1 base, with 14 bases lying between them. The CDR3 is 16 amino acids. The CDR3 reads CASSSPVGGSYNEQFF. Here the CDR3 DNA reads TGTGCCAGCAGTTCCCCAGTAGGCGGGTCCTACAATGAGCAGTTCTTC.

The chain employs TRBV28 and TRBJ1-1; D not resolved. The CDR3 loop spans 10 amino acids. Germline V gives CDR1 MDHEN, CDR2 SYDVKM. Trimming left V 4 bases short and J 5 bases short, with 2 bases between. CDR3 sequence: CASSYTEAFF. The DNA of the CDR3 is TGTGCCAGCAGTTATACTGAAGCTTTCTTT.

This clonotype appeared once. The rearrangement joins TRBV15 to TRBJ2-1, with D possibly TRBD2 on 6 matching bases. The V end was cut by 1 base, the J end by 1 base, with 8 bases between. CDR3 size: 15 residues. The germline V gene has CDR1 LNHNV and CDR2 YYDKDF (reference sequence). CDR3 in amino acids: CATSRGGGSYNEQFF. The CDR3 DNA is TGTGCCACCAGCAGAGGTGGAGGGTCCTACAATGAGCAGTTCTTC. The full variable domain, completed using reference TRBV15 and TRBJ2-1, is DAMVIQNPRYQVTQFGKPVTLSCSQTLNHNVMYWYQQKSSQAPKLLFHYYDKDFNNEADTPDNFQSRRPNTSFCFLDIRSPGLGDTAMYLCATSRGGGSYNEQFFGPGTRLTVL.

V gene TRBV6-1 combines with J gene TRBJ2-7; 8 bases match TRBD1. V lost 4 bases to trimming and J lost 5 bases; unmatched junction nucleotides: 7. CDR3 length equals 14 residues. Germline CDR1 MNHNS, CDR2 SASEGT. The chain's CDR3 is CASSAQGAGNEQYF. CDR3 DNA sequence: TGTGCCAGCAGTGCCCAGGGGGCGGGGAACGAGCAGTACTTC.

J is TRBJ2-1 and V is TRBV29-1, with TRBD2 as a possible D gene (6 bases). The CDR3 is made up of 11 amino acids. The V end was cut by 4 bases, the J end by 9 bases, with 10 bases between. From germline, CDR1 is SQVTM and CDR2 ANQGSEA. This CDR3 reads CSVVLAAEQFF. CDR3 nucleotides: TGCAGCGTTGTACTAGCTGCTGAGCAGTTCTTC.

Here the CDR3 reads CASSLRANQETQYF. For the CDR3, the DNA is TGTGCCAGCAGTTTAAGGGCCAACCAAGAGACCCAGTACTTC. The rearrangement joins TRBV12-3 or TRBV12-4 to TRBJ2-5; unclear D gene. V lost 2 bases to trimming and J lost 0 bases, with 7 bases between them. The CDR3 runs 14 residues.

V and J are TRBV30 and TRBJ2-2, with TRBD2 matching 9 bases. The CDR3 sequence is 15 residues long. Losses at the gene ends were 0 bases for V and 8 bases for J; bases not matched to a gene: 7. The germline V gene encodes CDR1 GTSNPN and CDR2 SVGIG (reference sequence). CDR3 sequence (DNA): TGTGCCTGGAGTGTGAATCTAGCGGGAATAGGGGAGCTGTTTTTT. Translated: CAWSVNLAGIGELFF.

The chain joins TRBV27 to TRBJ2-5; D perhaps matches TRBD1 (5 bases). The germline V gene encodes CDR1 MNHEY and CDR2 SMNVEV (reference sequence). CDR3 length: 14 amino acids. The germline V and J ends were trimmed by 6 bases and 6 bases, with 17 bases remaining between them. The CDR3 DNA reads TGTGCCAGCAGCACTCAGGGTGAAGGAAAGACCCAGTACTTC. Its protein is CASSTQGEGKTQYF.

The chain couples TRBV6-4 to TRBJ2-4, with 11 nucleotides matching TRBD2. In germline, CDR1 is MRHNA, CDR2 SNTAGT. Trimming removed 7 bases from V and 2 bases from J; junction bases left unmatched: 7. The CDR3 sequence is 16 residues long. The CDR3 nucleotides are TGTGCCAGCATTTGTAGCGGGAGGGAAACCAAAAACATTCAGTACTTC. The encoded protein is CASICSGRETKNIQYF.

V is TRBV3-1 and J is TRBJ2-5, with 9 bases identical to TRBD2. With 5 bases clipped from V and 5 bases from J, the junction kept 6 bases outside the gene matches. From germline, CDR1 is LGHDT and CDR2 YNNKEL (reference sequence). The CDR3 covers 14 residues. This CDR3 is CASSFSGGVETQYF. The CDR3 region has the DNA TGTGCCAGCAGCTTTAGCGGGGGAGTGGAGACCCAGTACTTC.

This chain joins TRBV28 and TRBJ1-5, with TRBD1 identical over 9 bases. This CDR3 has 17 residues. V lost 8 bases to trimming and J lost 5 bases; unmatched junction nucleotides: 16. Looked up from germline, CDR1 is MDHEN and CDR2 is SYDVKM. The CDR3 DNA follows: TGTGCCAGCCGATTGCTACAGGGGGCGAAAACACATCAGCCCCAGCATTTT. Its protein is CASRLLQGAKTHQPQHF.